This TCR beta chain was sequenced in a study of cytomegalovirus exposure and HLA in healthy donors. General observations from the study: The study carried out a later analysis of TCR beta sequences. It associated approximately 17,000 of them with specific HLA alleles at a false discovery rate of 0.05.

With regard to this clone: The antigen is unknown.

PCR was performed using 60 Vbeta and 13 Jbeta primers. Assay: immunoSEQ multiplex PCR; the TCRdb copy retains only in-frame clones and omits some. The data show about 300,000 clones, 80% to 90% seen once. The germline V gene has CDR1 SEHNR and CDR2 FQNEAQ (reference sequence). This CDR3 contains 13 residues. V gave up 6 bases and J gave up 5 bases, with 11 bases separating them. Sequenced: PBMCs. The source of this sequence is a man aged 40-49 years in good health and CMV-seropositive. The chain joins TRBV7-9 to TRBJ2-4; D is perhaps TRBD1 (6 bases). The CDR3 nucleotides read TGTGCCAGCAGTGCGGACAGCGAAAACATTCAGTACTTC. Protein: CASSADSENIQYF.